The entry below gives a single T cell receptor beta chain sequence along with its context. Its antigen remains unknown. One junction end does not reproduce the germline sequence, and a read error may be involved. The CDR3 loop spans 13 amino acids. The germline CDR1 and CDR2 sequences are MNHGY and SAAAGT. The sample belongs to a study of T cell repertoires in cytomegalovirus infection. The wider study: Indications of both CMV infection and matching HLA type were provided by public TCR beta signatures. Notes on the study in general: What dominated the ex vivo response were HLA-C-restricted CMV-specific TCR beta clonotypes. Using cumulative public TCR beta family frequency, the authors identified those who carried CMV together with the relevant HLA.

Each CDR3 protein gets one entry after TCRdb re-called the reads with MiXCR. The table shows fewer than 1,000,000 distinct CDR3 sequences, with around a third occurring only once. The chain links TRBV6-8 to TRBJ1-1; D is unresolved. The sample in question was cultured CD8+ T cells from PBMCs, obtained from culture after CMV antigen stimulation. The sequence derives from a human donor in good health (CMV status not recorded). Some clones in this sample may be carry-over from other donors' samples. The CDR3 DNA sequence: TGTGCCGGCAGTTACAGCGGGATGGCTGAAGCTTTCTTT. This sequence encodes CAGSYSGMAEAFF.